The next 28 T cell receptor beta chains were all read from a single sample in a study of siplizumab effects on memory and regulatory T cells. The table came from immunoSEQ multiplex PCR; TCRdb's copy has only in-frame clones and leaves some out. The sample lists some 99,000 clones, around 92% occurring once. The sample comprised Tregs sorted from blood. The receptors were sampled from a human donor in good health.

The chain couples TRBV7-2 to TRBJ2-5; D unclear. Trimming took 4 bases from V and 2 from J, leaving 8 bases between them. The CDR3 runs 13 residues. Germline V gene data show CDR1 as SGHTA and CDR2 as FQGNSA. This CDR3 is CASSSMGQETQYF. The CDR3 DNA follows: TGTGCCAGCAGCTCAATGGGACAAGAGACCCAGTACTTC. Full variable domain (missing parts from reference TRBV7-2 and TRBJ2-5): GAGVSQSPSNKVTEKGKDVELRCDPISGHTALYWYRQSLGQGLEFLIYFQGNSAPDKSGLPSDRFSAERTGGSVSTLTIQRTQQEDSAVYLCASSSMGQETQYFGPGTRLLVL.

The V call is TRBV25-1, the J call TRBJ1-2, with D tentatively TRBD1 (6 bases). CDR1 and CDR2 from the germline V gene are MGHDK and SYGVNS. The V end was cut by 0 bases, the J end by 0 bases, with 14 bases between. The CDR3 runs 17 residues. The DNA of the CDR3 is TGTGCCAGCAGTGAATATATTCAGGGGCGGTCTAACTATGGCTACACCTTC. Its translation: CASSEYIQGRSNYGYTF.

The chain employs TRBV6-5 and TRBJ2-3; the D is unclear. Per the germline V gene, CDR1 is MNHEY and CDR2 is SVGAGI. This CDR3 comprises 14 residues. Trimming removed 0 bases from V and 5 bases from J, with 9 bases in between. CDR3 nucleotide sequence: TGTGCCAGCAGTTACTCGATTGCTTTAGATACGCAGTATTTT. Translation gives CASSYSIALDTQYF.

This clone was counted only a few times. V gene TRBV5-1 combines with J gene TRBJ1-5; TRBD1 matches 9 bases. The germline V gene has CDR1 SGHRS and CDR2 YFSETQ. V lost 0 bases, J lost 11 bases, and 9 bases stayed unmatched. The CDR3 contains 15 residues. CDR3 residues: CASSLAGGQGSTQHF. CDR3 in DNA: TGCGCCAGCAGCTTGGCCGGGGGACAGGGTTCAACCCAGCATTTT. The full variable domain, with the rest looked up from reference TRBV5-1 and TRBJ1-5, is KAGVTQTPRYLIKTRGQQVTLSCSPISGHRSVSWYQQTPGQGLQFLFEYFSETQRNKGNFPGRFSGRQFSNSRSEMNVSTLELGDSALYLCASSLAGGQGSTQHFGDGTRLSIL.

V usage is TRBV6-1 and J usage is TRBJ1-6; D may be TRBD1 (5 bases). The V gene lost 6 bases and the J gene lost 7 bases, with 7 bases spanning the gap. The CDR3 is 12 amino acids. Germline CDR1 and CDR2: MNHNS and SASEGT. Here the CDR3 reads CASRGPNSPLHF. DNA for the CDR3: TGTGCCAGCAGGGGGCCCAATTCACCCCTCCACTTT.

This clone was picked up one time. The CDR3 DNA is TGCGCCAGCAGCTGGGGACAGGCGAACACCGGGGAGCTGTTTTTT. It codes for CASSWGQANTGELFF. V and J are TRBV5-1 and TRBJ2-2, with 8 bases aligning to TRBD1. CDR1 is SGHRS and CDR2 is YFSETQ in the germline V gene. The CDR3 is 15 residues long. The V segment lost 3 bases and the J segment 0 bases; nucleotides outside the gene matches: 1. Full variable domain (rest looked up from reference TRBV5-1 and TRBJ2-2): KAGVTQTPRYLIKTRGQQVTLSCSPISGHRSVSWYQQTPGQGLQFLFEYFSETQRNKGNFPGRFSGRQFSNSRSEMNVSTLELGDSALYLCASSWGQANTGELFFGEGSRLTVL.

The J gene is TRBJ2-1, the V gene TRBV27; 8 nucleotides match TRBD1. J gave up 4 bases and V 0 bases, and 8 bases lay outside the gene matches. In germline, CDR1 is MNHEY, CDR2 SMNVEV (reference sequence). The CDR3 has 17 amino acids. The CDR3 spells CASSLSPGRGLYNEQFF. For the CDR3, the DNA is TGTGCCAGCAGTTTATCCCCCGGCAGGGGGCTGTACAATGAGCAGTTCTTC.

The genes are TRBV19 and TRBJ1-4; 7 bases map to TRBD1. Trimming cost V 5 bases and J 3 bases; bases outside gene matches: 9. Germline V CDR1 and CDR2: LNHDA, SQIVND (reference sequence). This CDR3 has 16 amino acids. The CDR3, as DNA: TGTGCCAGTAGTCTTCCAGGGGACAGACCTAATGAAAAACTGTTTTTT. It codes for CASSLPGDRPNEKLFF. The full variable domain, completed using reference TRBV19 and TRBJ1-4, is DGGITQSPKYLFRKEGQNVTLSCEQNLNHDAMYWYRQDPGQGLRLIYYSQIVNDFQKGDIAEGYSVSREKKESFPLTVTSAQKNPTAFYLCASSLPGDRPNEKLFFGSGTQLSVL.

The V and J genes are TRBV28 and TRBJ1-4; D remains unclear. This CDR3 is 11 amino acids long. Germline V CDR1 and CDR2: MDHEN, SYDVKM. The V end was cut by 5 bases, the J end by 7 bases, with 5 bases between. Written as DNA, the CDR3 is TGTGCCAGCAGTGGAAGTGAAAAACTGTTTTTT. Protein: CASSGSEKLFF.

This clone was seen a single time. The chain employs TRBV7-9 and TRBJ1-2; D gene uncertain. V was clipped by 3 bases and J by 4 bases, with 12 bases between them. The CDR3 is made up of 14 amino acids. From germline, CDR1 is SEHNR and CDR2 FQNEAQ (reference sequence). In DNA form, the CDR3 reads TGTGCCAGCAGCTTCGCCCCAGGTTCCTATGGCTACACCTTC. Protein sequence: CASSFAPGSYGYTF.

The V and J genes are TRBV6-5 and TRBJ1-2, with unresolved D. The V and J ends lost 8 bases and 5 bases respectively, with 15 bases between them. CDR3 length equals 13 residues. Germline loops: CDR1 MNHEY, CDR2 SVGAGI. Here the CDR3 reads CASQTFDVYGYTF. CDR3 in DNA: TGTGCCAGCCAAACGTTCGACGTTTATGGCTACACCTTC.

The CDR3 protein is CASSESRGVTGELFF. The CDR3 bases are TGTGCCAGCAGCGAGAGCAGGGGAGTCACCGGGGAGCTGTTTTTT. The chain has TRBV5-4 and TRBJ2-2; D is perhaps TRBD1 (6 bases). Germline V gene lookup returns CDR1 SGHNT and CDR2 YYREEE (reference sequence). Trimming left V 4 bases short and J 4 bases short, with 14 bases between. The CDR3 contains 15 residues.

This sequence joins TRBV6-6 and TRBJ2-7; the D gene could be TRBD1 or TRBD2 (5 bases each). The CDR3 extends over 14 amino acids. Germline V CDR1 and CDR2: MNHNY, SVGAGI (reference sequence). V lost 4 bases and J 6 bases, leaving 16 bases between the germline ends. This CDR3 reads CASSFVGESGEQYF. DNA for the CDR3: TGTGCCAGCAGTTTCGTGGGGGAATCGGGCGAGCAGTACTTC.

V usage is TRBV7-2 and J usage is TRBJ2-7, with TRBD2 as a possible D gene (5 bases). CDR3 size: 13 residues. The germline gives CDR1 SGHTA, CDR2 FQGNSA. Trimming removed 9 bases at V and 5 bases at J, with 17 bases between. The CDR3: CARPRQRRHEQYF. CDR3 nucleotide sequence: TGTGCCAGACCCAGGCAGCGGCGCCACGAGCAGTACTTC.

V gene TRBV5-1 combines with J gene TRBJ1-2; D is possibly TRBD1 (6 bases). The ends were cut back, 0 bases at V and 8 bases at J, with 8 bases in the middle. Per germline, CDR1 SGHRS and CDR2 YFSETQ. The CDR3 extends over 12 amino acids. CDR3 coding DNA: TGCGCCAGCAGCTTGGACAGGGCCGGCTACACCTTC. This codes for CASSLDRAGYTF.

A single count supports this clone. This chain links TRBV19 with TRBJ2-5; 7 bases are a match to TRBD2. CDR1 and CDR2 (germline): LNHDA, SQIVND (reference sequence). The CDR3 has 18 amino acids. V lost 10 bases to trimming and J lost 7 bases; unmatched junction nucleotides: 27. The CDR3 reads CATTPPGGRASSRGTQYF. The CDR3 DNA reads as TGTGCCACCACACCCCCTGGCGGGAGAGCATCCTCGCGCGGGACCCAGTACTTC.

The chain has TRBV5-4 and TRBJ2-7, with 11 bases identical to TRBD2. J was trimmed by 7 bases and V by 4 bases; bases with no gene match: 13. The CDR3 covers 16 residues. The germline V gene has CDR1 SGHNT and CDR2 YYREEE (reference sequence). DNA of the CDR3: TGTGCCAGCAGCATTGCTTTAGCGGGAGGGGTTTGGGAGCAGTACTTC. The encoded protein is CASSIALAGGVWEQYF.

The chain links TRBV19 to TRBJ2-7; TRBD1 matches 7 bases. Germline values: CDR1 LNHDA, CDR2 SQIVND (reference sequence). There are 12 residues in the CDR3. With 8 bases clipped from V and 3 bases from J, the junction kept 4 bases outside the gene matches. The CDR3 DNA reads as TGTGCCAGTGCCGGGACAGACTACGAGCAGTACTTC. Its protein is CASAGTDYEQYF.

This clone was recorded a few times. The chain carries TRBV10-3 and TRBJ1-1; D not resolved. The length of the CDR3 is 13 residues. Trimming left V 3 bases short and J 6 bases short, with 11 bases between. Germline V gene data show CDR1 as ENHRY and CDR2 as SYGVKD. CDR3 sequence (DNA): TGTGCCATCAGTGACCGGGGATTCGCTGAAGCTTTCTTT. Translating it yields CAISDRGFAEAFF.

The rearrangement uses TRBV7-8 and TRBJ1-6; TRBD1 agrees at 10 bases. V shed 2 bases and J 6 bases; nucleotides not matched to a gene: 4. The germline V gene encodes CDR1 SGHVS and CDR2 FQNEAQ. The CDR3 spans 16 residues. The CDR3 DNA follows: TGTGCCAGCAGCTTAATGACAGGGGGCTCTAATTCACCCCTCCACTTT. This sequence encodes CASSLMTGGSNSPLHF.

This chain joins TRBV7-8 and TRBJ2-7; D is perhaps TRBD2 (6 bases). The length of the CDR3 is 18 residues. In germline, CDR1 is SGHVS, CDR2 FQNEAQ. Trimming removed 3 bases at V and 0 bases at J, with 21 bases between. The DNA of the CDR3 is TGTGCCAGCAGCTTCCTTCCCTGGGCGGGGTCTAGCTCCTACGAGCAGTACTTC. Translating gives CASSFLPWAGSSSYEQYF.

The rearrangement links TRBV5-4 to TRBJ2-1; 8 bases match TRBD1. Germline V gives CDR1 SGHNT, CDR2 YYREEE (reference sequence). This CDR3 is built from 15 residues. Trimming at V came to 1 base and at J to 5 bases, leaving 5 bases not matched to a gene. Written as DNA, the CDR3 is TGTGCCAGCAGCTTGCAGGGGGCTGGTAACAATGAGCAGTTCTTC. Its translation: CASSLQGAGNNEQFF.

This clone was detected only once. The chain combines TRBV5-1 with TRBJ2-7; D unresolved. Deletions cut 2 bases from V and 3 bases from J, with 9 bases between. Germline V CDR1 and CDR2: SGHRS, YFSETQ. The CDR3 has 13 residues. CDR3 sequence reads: CASSLGEFYEQYF. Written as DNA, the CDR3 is TGCGCCAGCAGCTTAGGTGAGTTCTACGAGCAGTACTTC.

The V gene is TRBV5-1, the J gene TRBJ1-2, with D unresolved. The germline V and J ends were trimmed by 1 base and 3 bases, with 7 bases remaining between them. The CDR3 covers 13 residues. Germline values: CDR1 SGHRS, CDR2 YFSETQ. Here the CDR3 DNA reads TGCGCCAGCAGCTTGTCCGGGGACTATGGCTACACCTTC. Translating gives CASSLSGDYGYTF.

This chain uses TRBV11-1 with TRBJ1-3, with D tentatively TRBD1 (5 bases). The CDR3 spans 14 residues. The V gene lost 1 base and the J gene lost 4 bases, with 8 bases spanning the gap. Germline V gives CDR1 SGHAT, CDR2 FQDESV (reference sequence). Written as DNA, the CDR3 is TGTGCCAGCAGCTTAGAGAGGGGAGGAAACACCATATATTTT. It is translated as CASSLERGGNTIYF.

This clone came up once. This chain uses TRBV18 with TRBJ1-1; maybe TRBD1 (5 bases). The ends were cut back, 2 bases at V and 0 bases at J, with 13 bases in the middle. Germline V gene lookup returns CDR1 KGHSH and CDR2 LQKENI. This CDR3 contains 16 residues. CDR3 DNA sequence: TGTGCCAGCTCACCAAGGCCAGCGGGGGTGAACACTGAAGCTTTCTTT. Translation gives CASSPRPAGVNTEAFF.

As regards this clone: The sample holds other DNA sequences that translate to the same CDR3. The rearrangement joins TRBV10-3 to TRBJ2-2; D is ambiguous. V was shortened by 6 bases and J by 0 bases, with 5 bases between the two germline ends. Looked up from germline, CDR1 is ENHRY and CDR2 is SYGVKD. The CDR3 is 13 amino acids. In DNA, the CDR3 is TGTGCCATCAGCTCCCCGAACACCGGGGAGCTGTTTTTT. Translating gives CAISSPNTGELFF.

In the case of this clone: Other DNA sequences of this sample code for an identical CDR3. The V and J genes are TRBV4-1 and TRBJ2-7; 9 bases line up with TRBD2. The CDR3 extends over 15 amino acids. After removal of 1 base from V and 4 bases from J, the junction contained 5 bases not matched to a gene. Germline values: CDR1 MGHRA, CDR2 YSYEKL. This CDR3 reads CASSQVLAGAYEQYF. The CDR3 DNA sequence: TGCGCCAGCAGCCAAGTATTAGCGGGGGCATACGAGCAGTACTTC.